This T cell receptor beta chain was documented in a study of cytomegalovirus exposure and HLA in healthy donors. With respect to this clone: The antigen remains undetermined.

Primers included in the PCR were 60 Vbeta and 13 Jbeta primers. Using immunoSEQ multiplex PCR, the repertoire was profiled, and TCRdb retains in-frame clones only, with some absent. This sample yields roughly 200,000 clones, of which almost 85% are seen a single time; about 2.5% belongs to the top ten. Study-wide results and limits: Being productive about 87% or about 30% of the time was typical of most TCR beta V segments in an earlier analysis.

This CDR3 has 16 amino acids. V was pared by 2 bases and J by 1 base, with 15 bases between. In germline, CDR1 is SGHDN, CDR2 FVKESK. The rearrangement links TRBV14 to TRBJ2-7, with D hard to call. The specimen was PBMCs. The sequence was collected from a woman in her 50s in good health and CMV-seronegative. DNA for the CDR3: TGTGCCAGCAGCCAACTTACTCGAAGAGGATCCTACGAGCAGTACTTC. This gives the protein CASSQLTRRGSYEQYF. The complete variable domain, with remaining parts taken from reference TRBV14 and TRBJ2-7, reads EAGVTQFPSHSVIEKGQTVTLRCDPISGHDNLYWYRRVMGKEIKFLLHFVKESKQDESGMPNNRFLAERTGGTYSTLKVQPAELEDSGVYFCASSQLTRRGSYEQYFGPGTRLTVT.